The T cell receptor beta chain under discussion was sequenced for a study of PD-L1 blockade in urothelial cancer. Generated by immunoSEQ multiplex PCR, the TCRdb table keeps only in-frame clones and is missing some. The sample lists 35,000 to 45,000 clones; 80% to 95% were seen once. The CDR3 length is 16 residues. Trimming pared 3 bases from V and 6 bases from J, leaving 17 bases between. Germline lookup yields CDR1 LNHDA and CDR2 SQIVND (reference sequence). This specimen was PBMCs, taken around atezolizumab (anti-PD-L1) treatment. The TCR comes from a man in his 70s with urothelial cancer. The J gene is TRBJ2-2, the V gene TRBV19; tentative D call: TRBD2 (6 bases). The CDR3 DNA sequence: TGTGCCAGTAGTATGGTCGACATTGGGAGGTCCGGGGAGCTGTTTTTT. Translating gives CASSMVDIGRSGELFF. Filled out from reference TRBV19 and TRBJ2-2, the complete variable domain reads DGGITQSPKYLFRKEGQNVTLSCEQNLNHDAMYWYRQDPGQGLRLIYYSQIVNDFQKGDIAEGYSVSREKKESFPLTVTSAQKNPTAFYLCASSMVDIGRSGELFFGEGSRLTVL.